Described below is a single T cell receptor (beta chain) sequence and its context. Its target is unknown. Sequencing used immunoSEQ multiplex PCR; TCRdb keeps in-frame clones, though not all of them. This table holds some 15,000 clones, approximately 71% found once. This sample was included in a study of neoadjuvant anti-PD-1 for oral cavity cancer. Study information: Patients without progression received a fourth nivolumab dose around day 43, then surgical resection on days 50-56.

Broader study findings: Post-nivolumab, blood T cell clonality was significantly elevated in non-responders.

V shed 2 bases and J shed 1 base, with 7 bases lying between them. CDR3 size: 13 residues. CDR1 is SGHKS, CDR2 YYEKEE, per germline (reference sequence). The chain combines TRBV5-5 with TRBJ2-7; D perhaps matches TRBD1 (6 bases). The TCR comes from a person between 35 and 79 years old with oral cavity squamous cell carcinoma. Here the sequenced sample was PBMCs, taken before nivolumab (anti-PD-1) treatment. In nucleotides, the CDR3 is TGTGCCAGCAGCTTACAGGGTTCCTACGAGCAGTACTTC. Encoded protein: CASSLQGSYEQYF.